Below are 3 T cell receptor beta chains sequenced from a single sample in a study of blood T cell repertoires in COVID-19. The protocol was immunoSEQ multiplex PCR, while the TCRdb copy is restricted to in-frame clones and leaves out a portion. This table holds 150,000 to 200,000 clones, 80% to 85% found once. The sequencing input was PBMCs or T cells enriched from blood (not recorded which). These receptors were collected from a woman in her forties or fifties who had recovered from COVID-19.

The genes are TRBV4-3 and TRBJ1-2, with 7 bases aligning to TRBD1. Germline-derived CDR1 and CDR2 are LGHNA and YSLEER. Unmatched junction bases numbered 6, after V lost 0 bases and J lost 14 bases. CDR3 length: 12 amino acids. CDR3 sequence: CASSQEGQDFTF. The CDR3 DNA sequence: TGCGCCAGCAGCCAAGAAGGACAGGACTTTACCTTC.

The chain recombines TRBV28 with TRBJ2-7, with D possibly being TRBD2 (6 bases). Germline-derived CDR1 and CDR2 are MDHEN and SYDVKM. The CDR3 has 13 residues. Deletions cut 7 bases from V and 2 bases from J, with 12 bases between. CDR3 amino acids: CASTTSPPYEQYF. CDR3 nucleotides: TGTGCCAGCACTACTAGCCCCCCCTACGAGCAGTACTTC.

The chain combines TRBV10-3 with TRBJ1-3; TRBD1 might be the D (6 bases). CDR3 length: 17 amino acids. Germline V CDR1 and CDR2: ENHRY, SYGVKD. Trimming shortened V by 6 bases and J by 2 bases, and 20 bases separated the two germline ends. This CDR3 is CAISPQMGATPGNTIYF. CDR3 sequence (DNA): TGTGCCATCAGCCCTCAGATGGGGGCGACCCCTGGAAACACCATATATTTT.